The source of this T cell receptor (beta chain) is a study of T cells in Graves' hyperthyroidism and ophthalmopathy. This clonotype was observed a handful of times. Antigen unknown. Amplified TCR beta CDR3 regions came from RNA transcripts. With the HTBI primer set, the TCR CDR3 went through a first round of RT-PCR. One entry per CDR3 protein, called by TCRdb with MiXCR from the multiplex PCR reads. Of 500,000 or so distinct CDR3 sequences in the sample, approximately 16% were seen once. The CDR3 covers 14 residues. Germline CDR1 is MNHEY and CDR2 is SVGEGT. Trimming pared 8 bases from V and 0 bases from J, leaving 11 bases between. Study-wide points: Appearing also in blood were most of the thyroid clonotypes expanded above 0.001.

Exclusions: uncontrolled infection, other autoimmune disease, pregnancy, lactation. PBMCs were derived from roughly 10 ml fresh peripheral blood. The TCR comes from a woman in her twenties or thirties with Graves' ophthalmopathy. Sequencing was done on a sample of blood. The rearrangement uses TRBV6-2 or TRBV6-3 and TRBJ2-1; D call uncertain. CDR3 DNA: TGTGCCAGCTCTTGGAGCGTCTCCTACAATGAGCAGTTCTTC. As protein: CASSWSVSYNEQFF.